This record covers a single T cell receptor beta chain. The antigen is unknown. Using immunoSEQ multiplex PCR, the repertoire was profiled, and TCRdb retains in-frame clones only, with some absent. The data hold some 1,900,000 clones, with around 96% observed a single time. With 4 bases removed from V and 4 bases from J, the gap between germline ends came to 10 bases. Germline CDR1 MNHEY, CDR2 SVGAGI. This CDR3 spans 13 amino acids. Naive-designated CD8 cells lacked CD45RO, were positively enriched for CCR7, and omitted terminally differentiated effector memory CD45RA+ cells. The record originates from a study of shared clonotypes between healthy human individuals. Regarding the study as a whole: Sharing of clonotypes among donors was expected to vary with sequencing depth. Shared clonotypes: 4.5% to 6% naive CD4, roughly 3.8% naive CD8, over 2% memory CD4, under 0.5% memory CD8. Only a few donors were included, so the genetic and exposure-history diversity represented was limited. Researchers found naive subsets generally carried larger estimated richness than memory subsets.

The chain carries TRBV6-5 and TRBJ1-2; D is uncertain. The TCR was taken from a man aged 18 to 35 in good health. The specimen was naive CD8+ T cells sorted from blood. Written as DNA, the CDR3 is TGTGCCAGCAGTTTAGAGGCCACCTATGGCTACACCTTC. Protein sequence: CASSLEATYGYTF.